The 18 T cell receptor beta chains below come from one sample, sequenced in a study of identical twins. TCRdb reanalysed the 5' RACE reads using MiXCR and keeps one entry per CDR3 protein. The sample holds hundreds of thousands of distinct CDR3 sequences, 15% to 20% seen once. The same sample was also used in a study of T cells expressing NK-cell markers.

Material for sequencing was PBMCs. The receptors originated from a woman aged 18 to 35 in good health.

This clonotype was detected only a few times. The rearrangement joins TRBV12-3 or TRBV12-4 to TRBJ2-7; TRBD1 agrees at 8 bases. This CDR3 is 14 amino acids long. The V gene end was trimmed by 3 bases and the J gene end by 6 bases; junction bases not matched to a gene: 7. The CDR3 region has the DNA TGTGCCAGCAGTTTCGGACAGGGAAGTAGCGAGCAGTACTTC. The encoded protein is CASSFGQGSSEQYF.

The gene calls are TRBV4-3 and TRBJ2-3; TRBD1 matches at 9 bases. With 4 bases clipped from V and 6 bases from J, the junction kept 11 bases outside the gene matches. The V gene's germline CDR1 is LGHNA and CDR2 YSLEER. The CDR3 contains 16 residues. The CDR3 here is CASSLSMTGGGDTQYF. As DNA, the CDR3 is TGCGCCAGCAGCCTTTCCATGACAGGGGGGGGGGATACGCAGTATTTT.

V usage is TRBV4-1 and J usage is TRBJ1-2; D is undetermined. Trimming took off 1 base at V and 6 bases at J, with 12 bases between the two ends. CDR3 length: 14 residues. Germline CDR1 is MGHRA and CDR2 is YSYEKL. The CDR3 protein is CASSQVGRRDGYTF. Here the CDR3 DNA reads TGCGCCAGCAGCCAAGTTGGTCGTCGGGATGGCTACACCTTC.

This clonotype was counted ten times or more. This chain joins TRBV12-3 or TRBV12-4 and TRBJ2-1, with 8 bases identical to TRBD2. The CDR3 loop spans 15 amino acids. The V segment lost 4 bases and the J segment 5 bases; nucleotides outside the gene matches: 7. The CDR3 DNA is TGTGCCAGCAGTTCCAAGCGGGGGACTCACAATGAGCAGTTCTTC. This gives the protein CASSSKRGTHNEQFF.

The chain combines TRBV18 with TRBJ1-1; TRBD1 might be the D (6 bases). This CDR3 has 14 amino acids. From germline, CDR1 is KGHSH and CDR2 LQKENI. V was trimmed by 6 bases and J by 3 bases, leaving 14 bases between them. The DNA of the CDR3 is TGTGCCAGCTCGCGACAGGCGTTGGACACTGAAGCTTTCTTT. It yields the protein CASSRQALDTEAFF.

The chain carries TRBV29-1 and TRBJ1-4; maybe TRBD1 (5 bases). The V end was cut by 4 bases, the J end by 8 bases, with 8 bases between. The CDR3 length is 11 residues. Germline CDR1 is SQVTM and CDR2 is ANQGSEA. DNA for the CDR3: TGCAGCGTTGCCCAGGGCGAAAAACTGTTTTTT. As protein: CSVAQGEKLFF.

This clonotype showed up just a few times. The chain carries TRBV10-3 and TRBJ2-7; D ambiguous. CDR3 length: 15 residues. Germline-derived CDR1 and CDR2 are ENHRY and SYGVKD. V dropped 2 bases and J dropped 0 bases, with 11 bases sitting between them. The CDR3 here is CAISETPGSSYEQYF. The CDR3 DNA reads TGTGCCATCAGTGAGACACCAGGTAGCTCCTACGAGCAGTACTTC.

This clonotype has only a few counts. The chain joins TRBV7-9 to TRBJ1-1, with D perhaps matching TRBD1 (6 bases). CDR1 SEHNR and CDR2 FQNEAQ come from the germline V gene (reference sequence). Trimming took 5 bases from V and 1 from J, leaving 11 bases between them. The CDR3 contains 14 residues. CDR3 amino acids: CASSPGTRNTEAFF. The CDR3 coding sequence is TGTGCCAGCAGCCCCGGGACACGGAACACTGAAGCTTTCTTT.

This clonotype occurred a few times. The V gene is TRBV20-1, the J gene TRBJ1-1; a possible D gene is TRBD1 (6 bases). This CDR3 has 14 residues. CDR1 is DFQATT, CDR2 SNEGSKA, per germline (reference sequence). V gave up 3 bases and J gave up 1 base, with 12 bases separating them. CDR3 residues: CSARLGAGNTEAFF. For the CDR3, the DNA is TGCAGTGCTAGGTTGGGGGCGGGGAACACTGAAGCTTTCTTT.

This clonotype was seen repeatedly, ten times or more. The chain employs TRBV10-3 and TRBJ1-1, with D tentatively TRBD1 (5 bases). CDR1 ENHRY and CDR2 SYGVKD come from the germline V gene. This CDR3 is 14 amino acids long. V lost 6 bases and J lost 4, with 15 bases in between. The CDR3 loop reads CAISGVGTVTEAFF. CDR3 DNA sequence: TGTGCCATCAGCGGAGTAGGGACGGTCACTGAAGCTTTCTTT.

The V gene is TRBV5-1, the J gene TRBJ2-5; 7 bases match TRBD2. V shed 6 bases and J 4 bases; nucleotides not matched to a gene: 6. Germline V gene data show CDR1 as SGHRS and CDR2 as YFSETQ. CDR3 length: 13 residues. This CDR3 is CASNSGRIETQYF. In DNA, the CDR3 is TGCGCCAGCAACTCCGGGAGGATAGAGACCCAGTACTTC.

V gene TRBV20-1 combines with J gene TRBJ2-4; D unresolved. The CDR3 loop spans 14 amino acids. Trimming pared 7 bases from V and 1 base from J, leaving 14 bases between. From germline, CDR1 is DFQATT and CDR2 SNEGSKA (reference sequence). The CDR3 spells CSVTTTSAKNIQYF. CDR3 DNA sequence: TGCAGTGTTACGACAACCTCCGCCAAAAACATTCAGTACTTC.

This clonotype came up a few times. The J gene is TRBJ2-1, the V gene TRBV7-8, with 11 bases fitting TRBD1. The CDR3 spans 17 residues. Germline-derived CDR1 and CDR2 are SGHVS and FQNEAQ. V shed 4 bases, J shed 6 bases, and the junction held 11 bases outside the gene matches. The CDR3: CASSSDRGRTSSNEQFF. The CDR3 region has the DNA TGTGCCAGCAGCTCGGACAGGGGGCGCACATCTTCCAATGAGCAGTTCTTC.

This clonotype was observed a few times. The chain uses TRBV6-1 and TRBJ2-3; weak D call: TRBD2 (6 bases). Trimming shortened V by 6 bases and J by 1 base, and 14 bases separated the two germline ends. From germline, CDR1 is MNHNS and CDR2 SASEGT. CDR3 length equals 15 residues. CDR3 nucleotides: TGTGCCAGCAGAGCCGGGACTCAAGGCACAGATACGCAGTATTTT. It is translated as CASRAGTQGTDTQYF.

This clonotype turned up a few times. The rearrangement links TRBV20-1 to TRBJ2-7; TRBD2 matches at 8 bases. The V gene end was trimmed by 0 bases and the J gene end by 3 bases; junction bases not matched to a gene: 4. The CDR3 contains 14 residues. Germline CDR1 and CDR2: DFQATT and SNEGSKA (reference sequence). CDR3 residues: CSARDRTSGYEQYF. The CDR3 DNA reads TGCAGTGCTAGAGATCGAACTAGCGGCTACGAGCAGTACTTC.

This clonotype has only a few counts. The V gene is TRBV6-5, the J gene TRBJ1-5; the D is unclear. Germline CDR1 is MNHEY and CDR2 is SVGAGI. This CDR3 region has 13 residues. V was shortened by 2 bases and J by 9 bases, with 11 bases between the two germline ends. CDR3 loop: CASSYDGWLPQHF. CDR3 nucleotide sequence: TGTGCCAGCAGTTACGATGGGTGGCTGCCCCAGCATTTT.

The chain uses TRBV7-9 and TRBJ2-7; 8 bases are shared with TRBD1. Looked up from germline, CDR1 is SEHNR and CDR2 is FQNEAQ (reference sequence). CDR3 length: 15 residues. With V trimmed by 3 bases and J by 3 bases, 7 bases remained unmatched. The CDR3 here is CASSFTRQGNYEQYF. CDR3 coding DNA: TGTGCCAGCAGCTTCACCCGACAGGGGAACTACGAGCAGTACTTC. Looking up the rest from reference TRBV7-9 and TRBJ2-7 gives the full variable domain: DTGVSQNPRHKITKRGQNVTFRCDPISEHNRLYWYRQTLGQGPEFLTYFQNEAQLEKSRLLSDRFSAERPKGSFSTLEIQRTEQGDSAMYLCASSFTRQGNYEQYFGPGTRLTVT.

This clonotype was seen more than once but under ten times. V is TRBV20-1 and J is TRBJ1-1; D unclear. This CDR3 region has 14 residues. Deletions cut 3 bases from V and 6 bases from J, with 17 bases between. Germline loops: CDR1 DFQATT, CDR2 SNEGSKA (reference sequence). CDR3 sequence (DNA): TGCAGTGCTAGTAGGGAACCAAAGGACGCTGAAGCTTTCTTT. Its protein product is CSASREPKDAEAFF.